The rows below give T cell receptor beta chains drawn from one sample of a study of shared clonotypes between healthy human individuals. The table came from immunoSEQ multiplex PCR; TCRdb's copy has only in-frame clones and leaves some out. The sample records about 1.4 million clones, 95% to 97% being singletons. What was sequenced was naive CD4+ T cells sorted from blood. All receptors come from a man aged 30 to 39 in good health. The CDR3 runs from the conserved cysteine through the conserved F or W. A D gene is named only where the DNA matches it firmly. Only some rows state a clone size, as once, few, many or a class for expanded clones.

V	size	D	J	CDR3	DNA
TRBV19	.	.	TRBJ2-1	CASSILYPQHNEQFF	TGTGCCAGTAGTATTTTGTACCCCCAACACAATGAGCAGTTCTTC
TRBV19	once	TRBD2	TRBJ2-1	CASSRGGAGRSEQFF	TGTGCCAGTAGTAGGGGGGGTGCGGGAAGATCCGAGCAGTTCTTC
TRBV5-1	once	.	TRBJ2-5	CASSLGAAGQAGSPRAETQYF	TGCGCCAGCAGCTTGGGGGCCGCCGGTCAGGCCGGGAGTCCTCGTGCGGAGACCCAGTACTTC
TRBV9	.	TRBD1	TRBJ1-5	CASSVGTGGNQPQHF	TGTGCCAGCAGCGTAGGGACAGGGGGCAATCAGCCCCAGCATTTT
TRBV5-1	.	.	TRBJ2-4	CASSRLGGESGENIQYF	TGCGCCAGCAGCCGCCTGGGGGGAGAATCCGGAGAAAACATTCAGTACTTC
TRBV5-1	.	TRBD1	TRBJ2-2	CASSLRQGAGGELFF	TGCGCCAGCAGCTTGCGTCAGGGGGCCGGCGGGGAGCTGTTTTTT
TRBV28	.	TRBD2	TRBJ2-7	CASRESGGGEQYF	TGTGCCAGCAGAGAGAGCGGCGGGGGGGAGCAGTACTTC
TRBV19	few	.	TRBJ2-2	CASSDQLRVAAGELFF	TGTGCCAGTAGCGACCAACTCAGGGTTGCGGCCGGGGAGCTGTTTTTT
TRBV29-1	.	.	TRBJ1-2	CSVARERGDYGYTF	TGCAGCGTTGCCAGAGAGAGGGGCGACTATGGCTACACCTTC
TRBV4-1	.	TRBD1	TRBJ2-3	CASSRGTGRLADTQYF	TGCGCCAGCAGCCGAGGGACAGGGCGTCTTGCAGATACGCAGTATTTT
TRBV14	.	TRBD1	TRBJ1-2	CASSSESAPGQGQEHYGYTF	TGTGCCAGCAGCTCGGAGTCAGCTCCGGGACAGGGGCAAGAGCACTATGGCTACACCTTC
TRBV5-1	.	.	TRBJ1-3	CASSPAAGSGNTIYF	TGCGCCAGCAGCCCCGCTGCAGGCTCTGGAAACACCATATATTTT
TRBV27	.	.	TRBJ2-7	CASSNSGTANYEQYF	TGTGCCAGCAGTAATTCCGGGACCGCGAACTACGAGCAGTACTTC
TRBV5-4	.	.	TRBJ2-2	CASSWSGTNTGELFF	TGTGCCAGCAGCTGGAGCGGTACGAACACCGGGGAGCTGTTTTTT
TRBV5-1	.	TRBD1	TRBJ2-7	CASSHRGQYEQYF	TGCGCCAGCAGCCATAGGGGGCAGTACGAGCAGTACTTC
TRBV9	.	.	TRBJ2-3	CASSVVSGRDTQYF	TGTGCCAGCAGCGTAGTATCGGGAAGAGATACGCAGTATTTT
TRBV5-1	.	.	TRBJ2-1	CASSTGTLSGEQFF	TGCGCCAGCAGCACCGGGACTCTTTCGGGTGAGCAGTTCTTC
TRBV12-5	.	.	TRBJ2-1	CASGSGRSNEQFF	TGTGCTAGTGGTTCAGGGCGGAGCAATGAGCAGTTCTTC
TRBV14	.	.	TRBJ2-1	CASRLRGSGYNEQFF	TGTGCCAGCAGACTCCGTGGTAGCGGCTACAATGAGCAGTTCTTC
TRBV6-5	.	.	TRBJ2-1	CASSQTSPINEQFF	TGTGCCAGCAGTCAGACCTCCCCAATCAATGAGCAGTTCTTC
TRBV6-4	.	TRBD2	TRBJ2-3	CASSMTSGTPTDTQYF	TGTGCCAGCAGCATGACTAGCGGAACCCCCACAGATACGCAGTATTTT
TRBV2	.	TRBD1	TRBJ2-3	CASRSNRGDTQYF	TGTGCCAGCAGATCCAACAGGGGTGATACGCAGTATTTT
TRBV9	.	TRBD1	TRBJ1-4	CASSPQRQGSANEKLFF	TGTGCCAGCAGCCCACAAAGACAGGGCTCGGCTAATGAAAAACTGTTTTTT
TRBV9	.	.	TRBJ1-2	CASSDRGEGGNYGYTF	TGTGCCAGCAGCGATAGGGGGGAGGGTGGTAACTATGGCTACACCTTC
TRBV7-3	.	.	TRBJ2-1	CASSFQGGNEQFF	TGTGCCAGCAGCTTCCAGGGGGGCAATGAGCAGTTCTTC
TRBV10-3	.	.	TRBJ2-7	CAISEILDSYEQYF	TGTGCCATCAGTGAAATATTGGACAGCTACGAGCAGTACTTC
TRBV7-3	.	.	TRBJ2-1	CASSLISSGDYNEQFF	TGTGCCAGCAGCTTAATATCGAGCGGAGACTACAATGAGCAGTTCTTC
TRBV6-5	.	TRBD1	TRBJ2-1	CASSSSLRGYNEQFF	TGTGCCAGCAGTAGCTCGCTCAGGGGGTACAATGAGCAGTTCTTC
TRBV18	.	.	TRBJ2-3	CASSPRDYLEDTQYF	TGTGCCAGCTCACCAAGAGACTACCTCGAAGATACGCAGTATTTT
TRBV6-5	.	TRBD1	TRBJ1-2	CASSYSTGGNYGYTF	TGTGCCAGCAGTTACTCGACAGGGGGTAACTATGGCTACACCTTC
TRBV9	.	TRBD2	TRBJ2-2	CASSVDPAGVSTGELFF	TGTGCCAGCAGCGTAGACCCAGCGGGAGTGAGCACCGGGGAGCTGTTTTTT
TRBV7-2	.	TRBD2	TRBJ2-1	CASSYSGSLSYNEQFF	TGTGCCAGCAGCTATAGCGGGAGCCTCTCCTACAATGAGCAGTTCTTC
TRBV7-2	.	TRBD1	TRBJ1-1	CASSTRGQGGTEAFF	TGTGCCAGCAGCACCCGTGGACAGGGTGGCACTGAAGCTTTCTTT
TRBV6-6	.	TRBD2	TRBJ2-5	CASSTPERGGDETQYF	TGTGCCAGCAGTACTCCCGAGCGGGGGGGGGATGAGACCCAGTACTTC
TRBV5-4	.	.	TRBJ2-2	CASSAGSKYPGELFF	TGTGCCAGCAGCGCGGGTTCCAAATACCCTGGGGAGCTGTTTTTT
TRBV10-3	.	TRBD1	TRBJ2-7	CADRDRGYEQYF	TGTGCCGACCGGGACAGGGGATACGAGCAGTACTTC
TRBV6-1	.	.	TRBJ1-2	CASSPAGDVYGYTF	TGTGCCAGCAGCCCCGCGGGGGACGTATATGGCTACACCTTC
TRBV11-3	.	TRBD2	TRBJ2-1	CASSSGGTANEQFF	TGTGCCAGCAGCTCGGGGGGTACAGCCAATGAGCAGTTCTTC
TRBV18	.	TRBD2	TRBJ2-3	CASSPGGGSIDTQYF	TGTGCCAGCTCACCCGGCGGCGGGAGCATAGATACGCAGTATTTT
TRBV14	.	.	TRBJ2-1	CASSQDIQESYNEQFF	TGTGCCAGCAGCCAAGATATCCAGGAATCCTACAATGAGCAGTTCTTC